The clone carrying this T cell receptor (beta chain) was recorded many times. Its cognate antigen is unknown. This beta chain is off target for a library built for alpha chains, so its abundance means little. V lost 4 bases to trimming and J lost 3 bases, with 9 bases between them. CDR3 size: 13 residues. The germline V gene has CDR1 SQVTM and CDR2 ANQGSEA. This sample is drawn from a study of spatial heterogeneity in lung cancer. The wider study: Across the raw uncorrected reads, a unique TCR and UMI combination was observed, on average, more than ten times.

The study's findings and limits: Tumoral mutation counts were tracked by counts of expanded intratumoral alpha and beta TCRs. When ubiquitous and regional expanded TCRs were counted, their numbers tracked ubiquitous and regional nonsynonymous mutations, respectively.

MiXCR, run by TCRdb on the 5' RACE reads, gives a single entry per CDR3 protein. The table lists about 13,000 distinct CDR3 sequences, 5.6% of them singletons. The time point: sample taken at primary tumor resection. J is TRBJ2-2 and V is TRBV29-1; D unclear. The sequencing used lung tumor tissue, collected at surgery. This TCR derives from a female donor with early-stage non-small cell lung cancer. In DNA form, the CDR3 reads TGCAGCGTTGGGAAAGGAGACACCGGGGAGCTGTTTTTT. Translation gives CSVGKGDTGELFF.